Listed below are T cell receptor beta chains from one sample, sequenced in a study of blood T cell repertoires in COVID-19. The repertoire was sequenced with immunoSEQ multiplex PCR; TCRdb's copy has only in-frame clones and lacks some. The sample has about 200,000 clones, about four fifths seen once. The material sequenced was PBMCs or T cells enriched from blood (not recorded which). Every receptor here comes from a man aged 35 to 55 who had recovered from COVID-19. Both conserved end residues are part of each CDR3. The D gene is left open where the match is weak. Clone size is stated in some rows and not others, as once, few, many or a class when expanded.

d_gene	abundance	v_gene	j_gene	len	CDR3aa	CDR3nt
TRBD2	once	TRBV6-1	TRBJ2-1	16	CASSELLAGGLYEQFF	TGTGCCAGCAGTGAATTACTAGCGGGGGGGCTGTATGAGCAGTTCTTC
TRBD1	.	TRBV12-5	TRBJ2-7	16	CASGSDGTGSSYEQYF	TGTGCTAGTGGTTCCGACGGGACAGGGAGCTCCTACGAGCAGTACTTC
.	once	TRBV24-1	TRBJ2-6	18	CATSDPSGSSSGANVLTF	TGTGCCACCAGTGACCCATCGGGGTCCAGCTCTGGGGCCAACGTCCTGACTTTC
TRBD1	.	TRBV6-5	TRBJ1-1	13	CASIESDRAKAFF	TGTGCCAGCATCGAATCGGACAGGGCCAAAGCTTTCTTT
TRBD1	.	TRBV6-2/TRBV6-3	TRBJ1-3	17	CASSSRRQGTPGNTIYF	TGTGCCAGCAGTTCGCGGCGACAGGGAACACCTGGAAACACCATATATTTT
.	once	TRBV6-5	TRBJ1-1	13	CASSYARGTEAFF	TGTGCCAGCAGTTACGCACGGGGTACTGAAGCTTTCTTT
.	.	TRBV18	TRBJ1-3	18	CASSPTPPAGVSGNTIYF	TGTGCCAGCTCACCGACCCCCCCCGCGGGCGTCTCTGGAAACACCATATATTTT
TRBD1	.	TRBV5-1	TRBJ1-2	14	CASSLTGENYGYTF	TGCGCCAGCAGCTTAACAGGGGAGAACTATGGCTACACCTTC
.	.	TRBV30	TRBJ2-1	15	CAWSLGLALYNEQFF	TGTGCCTGGAGTTTGGGACTGGCTCTCTACAATGAGCAGTTCTTC
.	.	TRBV30	TRBJ1-2	13	CAWSPRANYGYTF	TGTGCCTGGAGCCCAAGAGCTAACTATGGCTACACCTTC
TRBD1	.	TRBV4-1	TRBJ2-7	15	CASSQPPGGNYEQYF	TGCGCCAGCAGCCAACCGCCAGGGGGTAACTACGAGCAGTACTTC
.	.	TRBV20-1	TRBJ1-2	11	CSASGGYGYTF	TGCAGTGCTAGTGGCGGGTATGGCTACACCTTC
.	.	TRBV28	TRBJ2-3	14	CASSLGTSSDTQYF	TGTGCCAGCAGTTTAGGTACTAGTTCCGATACGCAGTATTTT
TRBD2	.	TRBV7-7	TRBJ2-7	16	CASSCLSGGGPYEQYF	TGTGCCAGCAGCTGCCTCAGCGGGGGTGGCCCCTACGAGCAGTACTTC
TRBD1	.	TRBV28	TRBJ1-3	16	CASSLGQGGRGNTIYF	TGTGCCAGCAGTTTAGGACAGGGGGGGAGAGGAAACACCATATATTTT
TRBD1	.	TRBV2	TRBJ1-1	16	CASSDQTPGQGVEAFF	TGTGCCAGCAGTGACCAAACGCCGGGACAGGGGGTTGAAGCTTTCTTT
TRBD2	.	TRBV7-2	TRBJ2-2	19	CASSLAGPLAGGPGRELFF	TGTGCCAGCAGCTTAGCTGGGCCCCTAGCGGGGGGTCCAGGACGGGAGCTGTTTTTT
.	.	TRBV19	TRBJ2-7	13	CASSNKAPYEQYF	TGTGCCAGTAGTAATAAAGCGCCCTACGAGCAGTACTTC
.	.	TRBV28	TRBJ1-6	16	CASSPTPGQQNSPLHF	TGTGCCAGCAGTCCTACCCCTGGACAGCAAAATTCACCCCTCCACTTT
.	.	TRBV6-5	TRBJ1-2	15	CASSPRGALSYGYTF	TGTGCCAGCAGTCCCCGGGGAGCCCTATCCTATGGCTACACCTTC
.	.	TRBV4-2	TRBJ2-1	13	CASSQDGRTEQFF	TGTGCCAGCAGCCAAGATGGACGGACAGAGCAGTTCTTC
TRBD2	.	TRBV2	TRBJ2-2	18	CASSELGGLAGGTGELFF	TGTGCCAGCAGTGAACTGGGTGGACTAGCGGGGGGAACCGGGGAGCTGTTTTTT
TRBD2	few	TRBV5-5	TRBJ2-7	15	CASSPRAGGVYEQYF	TGTGCCAGCAGCCCCCGAGCGGGGGGTGTTTACGAGCAGTACTTC
.	.	TRBV4-2	TRBJ2-7	19	CASSYNAVTGNIEGGEQYF	TGTGCCAGCAGTTACAACGCCGTTACAGGGAACATAGAAGGAGGCGAGCAGTACTTC
.	.	TRBV11-2	TRBJ2-1	15	CASSLEAGSYNEQFF	TGTGCCAGCAGCTTAGAAGCGGGCTCCTACAATGAGCAGTTCTTC
TRBD2	.	TRBV7-2	TRBJ2-5	18	CASSARLAGGPFQETQYF	TGTGCCAGCAGCGCTAGACTAGCGGGGGGCCCTTTCCAAGAGACCCAGTACTTC
.	.	TRBV4-1	TRBJ2-7	14	CASSHSGGYYEQYF	TGCGCCAGCAGCCATTCGGGGGGCTATTACGAGCAGTACTTC
.	.	TRBV27	TRBJ1-5	14	CASSWGGGSQPQHF	TGTGCCAGCAGTTGGGGAGGGGGATCTCAGCCCCAGCATTTT
.	few	TRBV7-3	TRBJ1-1	17	CASSLNPLGAENTEAFF	TGTGCCAGCAGCTTAAATCCCCTAGGGGCGGAGAACACTGAAGCTTTCTTT
.	.	TRBV29-1	TRBJ1-6	11	CSVLQGSSLHF	TGCAGCGTTTTACAGGGATCCTCCCTCCACTTT
TRBD2	once	TRBV27	TRBJ2-1	17	CASSFGQGLAGGNEQFF	TGTGCCAGCAGTTTTGGCCAGGGACTAGCGGGGGGCAATGAGCAGTTCTTC
.	.	TRBV4-1	TRBJ2-3	17	CASSQETATGGGDTQYF	TGCGCCAGCAGCCAAGAAACGGCGACTGGAGGAGGAGATACGCAGTATTTT
TRBD1	.	TRBV10-3	TRBJ1-5	14	CAISAGGGNQPQHF	TGTGCCATCAGTGCAGGGGGCGGAAATCAGCCCCAGCATTTT
TRBD1	.	TRBV5-1	TRBJ2-2	15	CASSRQGSVTGELFF	TGCGCCAGCAGCCGACAGGGATCCGTCACCGGGGAGCTGTTTTTT
.	.	TRBV27	TRBJ1-2	13	CASSLPGRGGYTF	TGTGCCAGCAGTCTCCCCGGCAGGGGAGGCTACACCTTC
.	.	TRBV5-1	TRBJ1-1	14	CASSLGQGYTEAFF	TGCGCCAGCAGCTTAGGCCAGGGGTACACTGAAGCTTTCTTT
.	.	TRBV12-3/TRBV12-4	TRBJ1-2	13	CASSPIKGSGYTF	TGTGCCAGCAGCCCAATCAAAGGTAGCGGCTACACCTTC
TRBD1	few	TRBV9	TRBJ2-7	14	CASSISGTGGEQYF	TGTGCCAGCAGCATCTCCGGGACAGGGGGCGAGCAGTACTTC
TRBD1	.	TRBV9	TRBJ1-2	15	CASGTGETANYGYTF	TGTGCCAGCGGGACAGGGGAAACAGCTAACTATGGCTACACCTTC
TRBD1	.	TRBV6-5	TRBJ1-2	14	CASTAAGTDYGYTF	TGTGCCAGCACCGCAGCCGGGACAGACTATGGCTACACCTTC
TRBD1	.	TRBV28	TRBJ1-2	14	CASRRTGGGYGYTF	TGTGCCAGCAGACGGACAGGGGGTGGCTATGGCTACACCTTC
TRBD2	.	TRBV4-1	TRBJ2-7	14	CASSLLAGLNEQYF	TGCGCCAGCAGCCTACTAGCGGGGTTAAACGAGCAGTACTTC